This TCR beta chain was obtained from a study of OX40 agonist ivuxolimab in advanced cancers. V lost 1 base, J lost 2 bases, and 9 bases lay in between. CDR1 is SGHTA, CDR2 FQGNSA, per germline. The CDR3 has 14 amino acids. Measured with immunoSEQ multiplex PCR; TCRdb has only the in-frame clones, and not every one. There are about 49,000 clones in the sample; 75% to 80% occur only once, and 7.9% lies in the top ten. The chain recombines TRBV7-2 with TRBJ2-7; D gene ambiguous. This clonotype was sampled from an adult with an advanced solid tumor such as melanoma, head and neck, liver or kidney cancer. The sample was CD4+ or CD8+ T cells sorted from blood, taken in a trial of the OX40 agonist ivuxolimab. Written as DNA, the CDR3 is TGTGCCAGCAGCTTAGAAGGCAGAACCTACGAGCAGTACTTC. This codes for CASSLEGRTYEQYF.